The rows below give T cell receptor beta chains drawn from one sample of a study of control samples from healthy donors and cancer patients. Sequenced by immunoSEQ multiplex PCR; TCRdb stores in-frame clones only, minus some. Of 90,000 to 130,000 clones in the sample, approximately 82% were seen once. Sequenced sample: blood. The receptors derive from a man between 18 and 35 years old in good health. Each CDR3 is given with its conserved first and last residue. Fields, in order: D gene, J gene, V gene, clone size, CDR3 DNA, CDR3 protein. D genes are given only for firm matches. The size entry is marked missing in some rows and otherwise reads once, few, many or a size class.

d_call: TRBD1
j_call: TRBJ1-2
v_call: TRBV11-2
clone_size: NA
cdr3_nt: TGTGCCAGCAGCTTAGGAGGGGGCGGATGGTATGGCTACACCTTC
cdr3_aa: CASSLGGGGWYGYTF

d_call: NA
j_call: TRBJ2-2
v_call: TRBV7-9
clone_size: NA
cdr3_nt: TGTGCCAGCAGCTTAGAGGGGACCGGGGAGCTGTTTTTT
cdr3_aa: CASSLEGTGELFF

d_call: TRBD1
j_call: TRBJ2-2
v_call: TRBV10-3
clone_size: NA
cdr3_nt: TGTGCCATCCGTAGGACAGGGGGAAACACCGGGGAGCTGTTTTTT
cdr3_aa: CAIRRTGGNTGELFF

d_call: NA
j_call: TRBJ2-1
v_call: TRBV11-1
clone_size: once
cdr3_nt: TGTGCCAGCAGCTTGCCCGGTGAGCAGTTCTTC
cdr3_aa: CASSLPGEQFF

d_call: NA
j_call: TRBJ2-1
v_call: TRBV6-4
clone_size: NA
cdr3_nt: TGTGCCAGCAGTGACTCTGACTCGTACAATGAGCAGTTCTTC
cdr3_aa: CASSDSDSYNEQFF

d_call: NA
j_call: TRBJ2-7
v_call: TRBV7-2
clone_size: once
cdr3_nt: TGTGCCAGCAGCTTACGCAGTATAGCCTACGAGCAGTACTTC
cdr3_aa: CASSLRSIAYEQYF

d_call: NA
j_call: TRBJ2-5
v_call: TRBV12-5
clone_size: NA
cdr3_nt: TGTGCTAGTGGTAGAGGACTAATTGAGACCCAGTACTTC
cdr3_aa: CASGRGLIETQYF

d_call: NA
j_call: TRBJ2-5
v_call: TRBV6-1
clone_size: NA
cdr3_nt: TGTGCCAGCAGTGAGACGGGTGGGAGAGTTAGCCAGTACTTC
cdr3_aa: CASSETGGRVSQYF

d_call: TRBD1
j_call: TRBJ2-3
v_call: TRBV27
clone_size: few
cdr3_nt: TGTGCCAGCAGTCTAAGCAGTTTCCCTGGGACAGGGTCTAGCACAGATACGCAGTATTTT
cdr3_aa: CASSLSSFPGTGSSTDTQYF

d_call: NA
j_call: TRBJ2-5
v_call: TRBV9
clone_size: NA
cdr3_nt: TGTGCCAGCAGCCGGGGGGAGACCCAGTACTTC
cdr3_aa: CASSRGETQYF

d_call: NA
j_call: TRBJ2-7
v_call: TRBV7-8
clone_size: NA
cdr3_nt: TGTGCCAGCAGCTTAGGCGTTCCAGGGTTCCGCTACGAGCAGTACTTC
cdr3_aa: CASSLGVPGFRYEQYF

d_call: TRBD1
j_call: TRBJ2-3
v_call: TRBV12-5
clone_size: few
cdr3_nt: TGTGCTAGTGGTCTCGACAGGGTTCCGACAGATACGCAGTATTTT
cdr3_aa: CASGLDRVPTDTQYF

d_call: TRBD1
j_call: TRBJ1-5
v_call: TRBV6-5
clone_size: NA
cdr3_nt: TGTGCCAGCCGACAGGGAAGAGATCAGCCCCAGCATTTT
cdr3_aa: CASRQGRDQPQHF

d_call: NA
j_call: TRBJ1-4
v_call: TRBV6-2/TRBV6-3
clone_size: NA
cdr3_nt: TGTGCCAGCAGTTACCTTTATGGTTCAGGGACGGCAACTAATGAAAAACTGTTTTTT
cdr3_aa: CASSYLYGSGTATNEKLFF

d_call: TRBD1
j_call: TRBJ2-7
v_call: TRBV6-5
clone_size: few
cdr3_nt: TGTGCCAGCATTAGAACAGGGGGAAACTCCTACGAGCAGTACTTC
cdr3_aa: CASIRTGGNSYEQYF

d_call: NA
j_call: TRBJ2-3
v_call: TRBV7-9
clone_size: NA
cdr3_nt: TGTGCCAGCAGCTTAGCGGGGGTCTATTCGTCCACAGATACGCAGTATTTT
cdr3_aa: CASSLAGVYSSTDTQYF

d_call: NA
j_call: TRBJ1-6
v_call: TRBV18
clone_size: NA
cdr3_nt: TGTGCCAGCTCACCAGAGACAGGCCTTTCACCCCTCCACTTT
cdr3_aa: CASSPETGLSPLHF

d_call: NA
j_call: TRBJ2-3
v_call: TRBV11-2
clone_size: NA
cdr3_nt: TGTGCCAGCACCCCTCAGGGGAGGGCGGTAGATACGCAGTATTTT
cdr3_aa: CASTPQGRAVDTQYF

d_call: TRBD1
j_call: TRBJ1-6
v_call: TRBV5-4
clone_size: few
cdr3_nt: TGTGCCAGCAGCTTCAGGGGGGGGTTTAATTCACCCCTCCACTTT
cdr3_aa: CASSFRGGFNSPLHF

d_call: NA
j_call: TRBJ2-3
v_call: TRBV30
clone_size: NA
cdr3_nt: TGTGCCTGTGGGGGGTTCACAGATACGCAGTATTTT
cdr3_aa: CACGGFTDTQYF

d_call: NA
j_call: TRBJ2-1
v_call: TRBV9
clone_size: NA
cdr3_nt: TGTGCCAGCAGCGATACAGACGTCCTTTCCCCTAGGGGGGGGCCAAGTAATGAGCAGTTCTTC
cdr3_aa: CASSDTDVLSPRGGPSNEQFF

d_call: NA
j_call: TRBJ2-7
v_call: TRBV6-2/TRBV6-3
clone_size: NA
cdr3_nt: TGTGCCAGCAGTCGCCCCGACCGGCCCTACGAGCAGTACTTC
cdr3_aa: CASSRPDRPYEQYF

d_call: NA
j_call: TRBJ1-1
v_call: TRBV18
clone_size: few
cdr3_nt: TGTGCCAGCTCACCGGGGTATTTGGGAGTTTTGAACACTGAAGCTTTCTTT
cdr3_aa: CASSPGYLGVLNTEAFF

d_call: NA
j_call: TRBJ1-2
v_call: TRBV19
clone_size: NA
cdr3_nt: TGTGCCAGTAGTTCTTCACTCCGACAGAAAAATGGCTACACCTTC
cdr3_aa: CASSSSLRQKNGYTF

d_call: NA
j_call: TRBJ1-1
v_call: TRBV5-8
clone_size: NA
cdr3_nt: TGTGCCAGCAGCTACGCGAACACTGAAGCTTTCTTT
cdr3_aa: CASSYANTEAFF

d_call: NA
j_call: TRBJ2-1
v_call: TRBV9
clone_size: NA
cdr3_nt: TGTGCCAGCAAGGGTTACTCCTACAATGAGCAGTTCTTC
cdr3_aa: CASKGYSYNEQFF

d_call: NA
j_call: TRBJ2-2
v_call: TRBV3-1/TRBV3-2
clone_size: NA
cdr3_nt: TGTGCCAGCAGCCACTACACCGGGGAGCTGTTTTTT
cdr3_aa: CASSHYTGELFF

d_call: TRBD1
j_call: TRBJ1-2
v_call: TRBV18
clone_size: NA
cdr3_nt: TGTGCCAGCTCACGATTGACCGGGACAGGGGTATTTGGCTACACCTTC
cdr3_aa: CASSRLTGTGVFGYTF

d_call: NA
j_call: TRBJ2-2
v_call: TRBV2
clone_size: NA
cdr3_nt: TGTGCCAGCAGTGAAGCGGAAGTGCCCGGAGAGGAGCTGTTTTTT
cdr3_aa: CASSEAEVPGEELFF

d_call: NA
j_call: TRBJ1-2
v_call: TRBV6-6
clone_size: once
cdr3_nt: TGTGCCAGCAGTTGGGACGCCGGCTACACCTTC
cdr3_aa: CASSWDAGYTF

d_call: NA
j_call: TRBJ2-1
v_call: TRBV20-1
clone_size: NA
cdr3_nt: TGCAGTGCTCGTGGGGGGGCCCCTCGATACAATGAGCAGTTCTTC
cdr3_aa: CSARGGAPRYNEQFF

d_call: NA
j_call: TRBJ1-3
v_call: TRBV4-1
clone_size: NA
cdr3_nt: TGCGCCAGCGGGCTGACGGACGGAAACACTATATATTTT
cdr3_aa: CASGLTDGNTIYF

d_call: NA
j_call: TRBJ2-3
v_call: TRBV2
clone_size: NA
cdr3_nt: TGTGCCAGCAGTGCAACTCTACCCACAGATACGCAGTATTTT
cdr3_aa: CASSATLPTDTQYF

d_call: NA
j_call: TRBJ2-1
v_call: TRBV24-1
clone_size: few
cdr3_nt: TGTGCCACCAGTGATAGGACGGGAAATGAGCAGTTCTTC
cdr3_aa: CATSDRTGNEQFF

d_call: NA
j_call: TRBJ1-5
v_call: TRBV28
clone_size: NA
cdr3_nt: TGTGCCAGCAGTCCAACAGGGTACAATCAGCCCCAGCATTTT
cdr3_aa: CASSPTGYNQPQHF

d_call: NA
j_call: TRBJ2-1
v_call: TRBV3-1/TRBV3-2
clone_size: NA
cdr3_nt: TGTGCCAGCACCCCGGGACCGAGCTACAATGAGCAGTTCTTC
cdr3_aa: CASTPGPSYNEQFF

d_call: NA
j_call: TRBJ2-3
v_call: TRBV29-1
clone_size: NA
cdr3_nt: TGCAGCGTTGGTGGTCTAGCGACAGATACGCAGTATTTT
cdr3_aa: CSVGGLATDTQYF

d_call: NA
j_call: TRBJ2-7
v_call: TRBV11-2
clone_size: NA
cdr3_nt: TGTGCCAGCAGCCCCTTGCGAGTGACCTACGAGCAGTACTTC
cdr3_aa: CASSPLRVTYEQYF

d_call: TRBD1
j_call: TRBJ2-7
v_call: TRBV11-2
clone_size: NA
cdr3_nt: TGTGCCAGCAGCCGGGACAGGGACGAGCAGTACTTC
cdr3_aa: CASSRDRDEQYF

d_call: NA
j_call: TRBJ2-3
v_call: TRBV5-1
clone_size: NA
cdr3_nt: TGCGCCAGCGCCCTCGAGCACCGCACAGATACGCAGTATTTT
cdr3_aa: CASALEHRTDTQYF